This TCR beta chain was obtained from a study of vaccination and CD4 T cells after COVID-19. Treatment noted: roughly 10-day PBMC culture with coronavirus spike peptide pools or control peptides (ViraFEST assay). With the Oncomine TCR Beta short-read assay, DNA from cultured CD4+ T cells was sequenced. TCRdb re-analysed the PCR reads in MiXCR, keeping a single row per CDR3 protein. The sample has some 5,900 distinct CDR3 sequences, around 56% seen once. Turning to this clonotype: The antigen remains undetermined.

Material: CD4+ T cells from blood, cultured in vitro. The TCR comes from a human donor who had recovered from COVID-19.

Here the CDR3 DNA reads TGCAGTGCTAGCGAGCAGTACTTC. Its translation is CSASEQYF. This chain joins TRBV20-1 and TRBJ2-7; D remains unclear. The V gene lost 3 bases and the J gene lost 6 bases, with 0 bases spanning the gap. CDR1 DFQATT and CDR2 SNEGSKA come from the germline V gene (reference sequence). The CDR3 is 8 residues long.